This T cell receptor (beta chain) is from a study of beta chain features in type 1 diabetes. Looked up from germline, CDR1 is SGHRS and CDR2 is YFSETQ. This CDR3 has 14 residues. V was clipped by 2 bases and J by 8 bases; unmatched bases: 7. One heparinised draw of blood, averaging roughly 110 mL, came from each donor. By way of CD45RO/CCR7/CD25/CD127/CD95/CD27, the CD4+ regulatory, stem cell-like memory, central memory and naive cells were sorted. Findings and limits, study-wide: All four CD4+ subsets of Type 1 diabetes patients contained TCRB CDR3s that were moderately but significantly shorter.

Concerning this clone: The target antigen is unknown.

Expressed TCRB transcripts were sequenced after all isolated RNA was converted to cDNA. Profiled with immunoSEQ multiplex PCR; TCRdb holds only in-frame clones, not every one. The sample holds about 360,000 clones, 10% to 15% seen once. The V call is TRBV5-1, the J call TRBJ2-1; 7 bases map to TRBD2. The sequence derives from a man younger than 35 in good health. The specimen sequenced was naive CD4+ T cells from blood. The CDR3 DNA sequence: TGCGCCAGCAGCTTCGGCGGGAGAGGGGATGAGCAGTTCTTC. As protein: CASSFGGRGDEQFF. The full variable domain, in which reference TRBV5-1 and TRBJ2-1 provide the parts outside the CDR3, is KAGVTQTPRYLIKTRGQQVTLSCSPISGHRSVSWYQQTPGQGLQFLFEYFSETQRNKGNFPGRFSGRQFSNSRSEMNVSTLELGDSALYLCASSFGGRGDEQFFGPGTRLTVL.